This T cell receptor beta chain was observed in a study of cytomegalovirus exposure and HLA in healthy donors. Study observations and caveats: In vitro checks showed that a few CMV-associated chains really do target CMV antigens. Cytomegalovirus association was assigned to about 180 TCR beta chains. TCR sequences were mostly rare, though some public TCRs occurred in many donors. Both high specificity and high sensitivity reportedly marked the classifier's diagnosis of cytomegalovirus status.

Measured with immunoSEQ multiplex PCR; TCRdb has only the in-frame clones, and not every one. The repertoire holds 200,000 or so clones, about nine tenths seen once, with around 1.1% in the top ten. This clone has only a few counts. What it recognizes is unknown. CDR1 is SEHNR, CDR2 FQNEAQ, per germline (reference sequence). V lost 2 bases to trimming and J lost 3 bases, with 10 bases between them. This CDR3 is built from 14 residues. The source is a young woman in good health and CMV-seronegative. The chain combines TRBV7-9 with TRBJ2-5; D possibly corresponds to TRBD2 (5 bases). The specimen sequenced was PBMCs. Here the CDR3 reads CASSLIPGKETQYF. The CDR3, as DNA: TGTGCCAGCAGCTTAATTCCGGGGAAAGAGACCCAGTACTTC.